A single sample gave rise to the 7 T cell receptor beta chains below, sequenced in a study of beta chain features in type 1 diabetes. Expressed TCRB transcripts got sequenced, as all isolated RNA was reverse transcribed. Profiling relied on immunoSEQ multiplex PCR, and the TCRdb table lists in-frame clones only, not all of them. This sample carries hundreds of thousands of clones, 12% to 15% of them seen once, and the ten largest clones take roughly 7%. Input material: central memory CD4+ T cells from blood. These receptor sequences come from a young man in good health.

This clone was counted many times. The chain uses TRBV27 and TRBJ2-1, with 9 bases identical to TRBD2. Looked up from germline, CDR1 is MNHEY and CDR2 is SMNVEV (reference sequence). The J segment lost 6 bases and the V segment lost 2 bases, leaving 14 bases of the junction unmatched. The CDR3 loop spans 18 amino acids. The CDR3 bases are TGTGCCAGCAGTTTAAGGGGGCTGGGGCTAGCGGGAATCAATGAGCAGTTCTTC. Its protein is CASSLRGLGLAGINEQFF.

The V and J genes are TRBV5-4 and TRBJ1-6; 9 bases fit TRBD1. V lost 4 bases, J lost 6 bases, and 5 bases stayed unmatched. The V gene's germline CDR1 is SGHNT and CDR2 YYREEE (reference sequence). The CDR3 is made up of 15 amino acids. CDR3 loop: CASSGPGQGNSPLHF. The DNA of the CDR3 is TGTGCCAGCAGCGGACCGGGACAGGGTAATTCACCCCTCCACTTT.

V and J are TRBV9 and TRBJ2-3, with unresolved D. The length of the CDR3 is 11 residues. Per the germline V gene, CDR1 is SGDLS and CDR2 is YYNGEE. V was shortened by 8 bases and J by 8 bases, with 12 bases between the two germline ends. CDR3 sequence: CASSEDGTQYF. The CDR3 DNA is TGTGCCAGTAGTGAGGATGGTACGCAGTATTTT.

The chain has TRBV6-5 and TRBJ1-1; TRBD1 might be the D (5 bases). V lost 2 bases to trimming and J lost 3 bases, with 16 bases between them. The CDR3 contains 16 residues. Germline CDR1 reads MNHEY; CDR2 reads SVGAGI. This CDR3 is CASSYTRGGIDTEAFF. The CDR3 region has the DNA TGTGCCAGCAGTTACACCCGCGGGGGTATTGACACTGAAGCTTTCTTT.

The chain combines TRBV11-3 with TRBJ1-1; TRBD1 aligns across 10 bases. CDR1 SGHNT and CDR2 YENEEA come from the germline V gene. The CDR3 totals 13 residues. V was pared by 5 bases and J by 5 bases, with 2 bases of the junction left unmatched. The CDR3 sequence is CASSGQGGTEAFF. The CDR3 coding sequence is TGTGCCAGCAGCGGACAGGGGGGGACTGAAGCTTTCTTT.

The rearrangement uses TRBV19 and TRBJ2-6, with 7 bases identical to TRBD1. The CDR3 sequence is 17 residues long. V lost 3 bases and J lost 0; bases outside the gene matches: 5. Per the germline V gene, CDR1 is LNHDA and CDR2 is SQIVND (reference sequence). The CDR3 DNA reads as TGTGCCAGTAGTATTTCTTCAGGGGGCTCTGGGGCCAACGTCCTGACTTTC. This translates into CASSISSGGSGANVLTF.

The V call is TRBV7-3, the J call TRBJ2-7; TRBD2 matches 7 bases. The CDR3 sequence is 14 residues long. J was trimmed by 0 bases and V by 6 bases; bases with no gene match: 5. Germline CDR1 and CDR2: SGHTA and FQGTGA. CDR3 in DNA: TGTGCCAGCAGGACTAGCCTCAGCTCCTACGAGCAGTACTTC. It is translated as CASRTSLSSYEQYF. Full variable domain (missing parts from reference TRBV7-3 and TRBJ2-7): GAGVSQTPSNKVTEKGKYVELRCDPISGHTALYWYRQSLGQGPEFLIYFQGTGAADDSGLPNDRFFAVRPEGSVSTLKIQRTERGDSAVYLCASRTSLSSYEQYFGPGTRLTVT.